The 3 T cell receptor beta chains below come from one sample, sequenced in a study of response to subunit inactivated influenza vaccine. TCRdb redid the calling of the RT-PCR reads with MiXCR, one entry per CDR3 protein. Of 650,000 or so distinct CDR3 sequences in the sample, approximately 14% were seen once. Sequencing was performed on PBMCs from blood, taken less than 15 days before vaccination. These TCRs come from a man between 50 and 59 years old who received an inactivated influenza vaccine.

The chain is built from TRBV12-3 or TRBV12-4 and TRBJ1-3, with TRBD1 as a possible D gene (5 bases). The CDR3 is made up of 15 amino acids. V lost 0 bases, J lost 0 bases, and 6 bases lay in between. The CDR3 nucleotides are TGTGCCAGCAGTTTAGCGGGGGGCTCTGGAAACACCATATATTTT. This encodes CASSLAGGSGNTIYF.

Only a few counts were recorded for this clonotype. The V call is TRBV11-2, the J call TRBJ2-1; 10 bases match TRBD2. The germline gives CDR1 SGHAT, CDR2 FQNNGV. Germline trimming cut 0 bases from V and 2 bases from J; bases unmatched to any gene: 1. This CDR3 has 16 residues. CDR3 region: CASSLDTSGTYNEQFF. In DNA form, the CDR3 reads TGTGCCAGCAGCTTAGACACTAGCGGGACCTACAATGAGCAGTTCTTC.

This clonotype was detected only a few times. The chain has TRBV4-2 and TRBJ1-1; the D is unclear. The V end was cut by 3 bases, the J end by 6 bases, with 20 bases between. This CDR3 region has 16 residues. Per germline, CDR1 LGHNA and CDR2 YNFKEQ. This chain's CDR3 is CASSQADGTRFPEAFF. Here the CDR3 DNA reads TGTGCCAGCAGCCAGGCCGACGGTACTCGGTTCCCTGAAGCTTTCTTT.